Reported below is one T cell receptor (beta chain). This sample stems from a study of cytomegalovirus exposure and HLA in healthy donors. PCR was performed using 60 Vbeta and 13 Jbeta primers. Method: immunoSEQ multiplex PCR; TCRdb's copy keeps in-frame clones and lacks some. The sample carries more than 90,000 clones, around three quarters recorded once. Sequencing input: PBMCs. This TCR was sampled from a young man in good health and CMV-seronegative.

Written as DNA, the CDR3 is TGTGCCAGCAGCCCGAGGAGTTCAACTGAAAAACTGTTTTTT. Translated, it gives CASSPRSSTEKLFF. The rearrangement links TRBV9 to TRBJ1-4; D remains ambiguous. V was cut by 4 bases and J by 7 bases, with 14 bases left in between. The CDR3 is made up of 14 amino acids. Looked up from germline, CDR1 is SGDLS and CDR2 is YYNGEE.